Included here is one TCR beta chain sequence, with context. The antigen remains undetermined. In germline, CDR1 is SGHRS, CDR2 YFSETQ. The CDR3 extends over 16 amino acids. Trimming took off 1 base at V and 0 bases at J, with 13 bases between the two ends. This record comes from a study of cytomegalovirus exposure and HLA in healthy donors. The PCR used 60 Vbeta and 13 Jbeta primers. TCRdb's table, derived via immunoSEQ multiplex PCR, lists solely in-frame clones and lacks some. The data contain 180,000 or so clones, roughly 84% of them singletons. The study's findings and limits: With later analysis, a missense DCLRE1C variant became linked to TCR beta V- and J-gene trimming. Common viral pathogens seemed to be connected with several of the most significant clusters, according to a later analysis. Among immune exposure information, only CMV serostatus was available. Accurate prediction of most subjects' HLA-A and HLA-B alleles from TCR beta sequences was reported.

Sequenced sample: PBMCs. The genes are TRBV5-1 and TRBJ1-1; D uncertain. The clonotype was recovered from a male donor in good health and CMV-seronegative. In DNA, the CDR3 is TGCGCCAGCAGCTTGTTTGCCGGCGGAATGAACACTGAAGCTTTCTTT. Translating gives CASSLFAGGMNTEAFF.